Sequencing of this T cell receptor beta chain was carried out in a study of post-analysis software for immune sequencing data. Findings of the study overall: There were five or six TRBV segments more frequent in patients than controls, and TRBV5-6, TRBV5-1 and TRBV20-1 were among them. Comparison with controls showed significantly lower normalized Chao1 diversity in multiple sclerosis patients.

Sequencing libraries made from TCR beta cDNA carried unique molecular identifiers. T cells, about 0.85 to 11 million of them, yielded around 460,000 cDNA molecules. One entry per CDR3 protein, called by TCRdb with MiXCR from the PCR reads. Among about 500,000 distinct CDR3 sequences, roughly 45% were seen once, and the ten largest hold 9.5% to 13%. Germline values: CDR1 LGHNA, CDR2 YNFKEQ. Between the trimmed V and J ends, which lost 0 bases and 0 bases, there was a span of 6 bases. This CDR3 region has 16 residues. This clonotype has only a few counts. What it binds is unknown. Input material: blood. The source is a girl between 10 and 17 years old with multiple sclerosis. The chain employs TRBV4-2 and TRBJ2-6; D is undetermined. CDR3 in DNA: TGTGCCAGCAGCCAAGACAGAATCTCTGGGGCCAACGTCCTGACTTTC. This gives the protein CASSQDRISGANVLTF.